Below, 17 T cell receptor beta chains from the same sample are listed, as sequenced in a study of shared clonotypes between healthy human individuals. The method was immunoSEQ multiplex PCR; TCRdb's version includes in-frame clones alone and lacks a portion of them. The sample gives roughly 1,100,000 clones, 60% to 80% of which show up once; about 1.5% is in the top ten. Sequences were obtained from memory CD4+ T cells sorted from blood. Documented subset: CD45RA-negative fraction. The receptor source for this set is a young man in good health.

The chain joins TRBV4-1 to TRBJ2-1, with 12 bases lining up with TRBD2. The CDR3 is 15 residues long. Germline assignment: CDR1 MGHRA and CDR2 YSYEKL. The V and J ends lost 4 bases and 11 bases, in that order; junction bases with no gene match: 9. CDR3 loop: CASSPLAGGPSKQFF. In DNA form, the CDR3 reads TGCGCCAGCAGCCCACTAGCGGGAGGCCCCAGTAAGCAGTTCTTC.

The genes are TRBV5-4 and TRBJ1-1; D might be TRBD1 (6 bases). Germline V gene data show CDR1 as SGHNT and CDR2 as YYREEE (reference sequence). This CDR3 is 15 amino acids long. V lost 2 bases to trimming and J lost 3 bases, with 14 bases between them. This CDR3 reads CASSLGGGRDTEAFF. CDR3 in DNA: TGTGCCAGCAGCTTAGGGGGTGGCAGGGACACTGAAGCTTTCTTT.

This chain joins TRBV10-2 and TRBJ1-2, with D possibly TRBD1 on 6 matching bases. Trimming took off 2 bases at V and 3 bases at J, with 13 bases between the two ends. CDR1 and CDR2 (germline): WSHSY, SAAADI. This CDR3 is 15 amino acids long. The CDR3 DNA sequence: TGCGCCAGCAGTGAGCCGACAGGTGTGGACTATGGCTACACCTTC. Translation: CASSEPTGVDYGYTF.

This clone was picked up a small number of times. A read error may explain this, as a much larger clone is one base away. Other DNA variants within this sample encode the same CDR3. The chain couples TRBV10-2 to TRBJ2-7; TRBD1 or TRBD2 may be the D gene (5 bases each). Germline assignment: CDR1 WSHSY and CDR2 SAAADI. The CDR3 runs to 11 residues. Between the trimmed V and J ends, which lost 2 bases and 6 bases, there was a span of 5 bases. The CDR3 DNA reads TGCGCCAGCAGTGAGGGGGGCGAGCAGTACTTC. This encodes CASSEGGEQYF.

The V gene is TRBV5-1, the J gene TRBJ2-5, with D possibly matching TRBD1 (6 bases). This CDR3 is built from 14 residues. V was trimmed by 5 bases and J by 5 bases, leaving 16 bases between them. Per germline, CDR1 SGHRS and CDR2 YFSETQ. The CDR3 is CASSYRERGETQYF. In nucleotides, the CDR3 is TGCGCCAGCAGTTATAGGGAAAGGGGGGAGACCCAGTACTTC.

This clone has just one count. V gene TRBV5-5 combines with J gene TRBJ2-1, with D perhaps TRBD2 (6 bases). Germline CDR1 is SGHKS and CDR2 is YYEKEE (reference sequence). V was shortened by 3 bases and J by 0 bases, with 10 bases between the two germline ends. The CDR3 consists of 15 residues. CDR3 residues: CASSWSGRSYNEQFF. CDR3 DNA: TGTGCCAGCAGCTGGAGCGGGCGCTCCTACAATGAGCAGTTCTTC.

V and J are TRBV9 and TRBJ1-1; tentatively, D is TRBD1 (5 bases). The CDR3 sequence is 14 residues long. Trimming shortened V by 4 bases and J by 2 bases, and 12 bases separated the two germline ends. Per germline, CDR1 SGDLS and CDR2 YYNGEE. In nucleotides, the CDR3 is TGTGCCAGCAGCTCAACGACAGCCAACACTGAAGCTTTCTTT. Translating gives CASSSTTANTEAFF.

The V gene is TRBV6-1, the J gene TRBJ1-1; 9 bases align to TRBD1. The CDR3 is 15 residues long. V was clipped by 6 bases and J by 0 bases; unmatched bases: 5. Germline CDR1 MNHNS, CDR2 SASEGT. In DNA form, the CDR3 reads TGTGCCAGCAGCCTGGACAGGGGAATGAACACTGAAGCTTTCTTT. It codes for CASSLDRGMNTEAFF.

The V and J genes are TRBV4-1 and TRBJ1-4, with 7 nucleotides matching TRBD1. Trimming removed 3 bases from V and 4 bases from J; junction bases left unmatched: 5. This CDR3 is built from 15 residues. Germline V CDR1 and CDR2: MGHRA, YSYEKL. The CDR3 DNA reads TGCGCCAGCAGCCATCCGGGACAGTTTAATGAAAAACTGTTTTTT. Amino acids: CASSHPGQFNEKLFF.

The chain joins TRBV11-2 to TRBJ2-2, with D unclear. Germline V gene sequence: CDR1 SGHAT, CDR2 FQNNGV. CDR3 size: 19 residues. V was clipped by 0 bases and J by 1 base, with 18 bases between them. CDR3 residues: CASSLDVRGMTGNTGELFF. The CDR3, as DNA: TGTGCCAGCAGCTTAGATGTACGTGGGATGACGGGGAACACCGGGGAGCTGTTTTTT.

The genes are TRBV18 and TRBJ2-7; D is possibly TRBD1 (6 bases). Germline V lookup: CDR1 KGHSH, CDR2 LQKENI. The germline V and J ends were trimmed by 5 bases and 2 bases, with 19 bases remaining between them. CDR3 size: 16 residues. The CDR3 protein is CASSSGGGSGPYEQYF. The CDR3 DNA follows: TGTGCCAGCTCATCCGGTGGGGGCTCTGGACCCTACGAGCAGTACTTC.

This chain links TRBV5-1 with TRBJ2-1; 8 bases match TRBD2. The CDR3 has 16 residues. Per germline, CDR1 SGHRS and CDR2 YFSETQ. V was pared by 3 bases and J by 6 bases, with 11 bases of the junction left unmatched. CDR3 sequence (DNA): TGCGCCAGCAGCTCACTCGGGGCTAGCGGGTCCAATGAGCAGTTCTTC. This gives the protein CASSSLGASGSNEQFF.

This chain uses TRBV21-1 with TRBJ2-1; the table's TRBD2 call for D was not verified on the DNA. TRBV21-1 has pseudogene status. There are 15 residues in the CDR3. The chain's CDR3 is CASSGSGLAGNEQFF. CDR3 nucleotide sequence: TGTGCCAGCAGCGGCTCGGGACTAGCGGGCAATGAGCAGTTCTTC.

The gene calls are TRBV5-5 and TRBJ1-6; no reliable D call. The CDR3 has 14 residues. Germline CDR1 reads SGHKS; CDR2 reads YYEKEE (reference sequence). Trimming stripped 1 base from V and 7 bases from J, with 9 bases between. The CDR3 sequence is CASSLLSANSPLHF. CDR3 nucleotide sequence: TGTGCCAGCAGCTTGCTCTCTGCGAATTCACCCCTCCACTTT.

V usage is TRBV14 and J usage is TRBJ1-2, with D uncertain. The CDR3 totals 13 residues. The ends were cut back, 0 bases at V and 5 bases at J, with 7 bases in the middle. Germline V gene sequence: CDR1 SGHDN, CDR2 FVKESK. This CDR3 reads CASSQDLSYGYTF. CDR3 DNA: TGTGCCAGCAGCCAAGATCTAAGTTATGGCTACACCTTC.

This clone was found once. This sequence joins TRBV27 and TRBJ2-5; D unresolved. V was clipped by 0 bases and J by 5 bases, with 7 bases between them. Germline lookup yields CDR1 MNHEY and CDR2 SMNVEV (reference sequence). CDR3 size: 13 residues. The CDR3 nucleotides read TGTGCCAGCAGTTTATCAAGATCGGAGACCCAGTACTTC. This translates into CASSLSRSETQYF.

V gene TRBV2 combines with J gene TRBJ2-7; TRBD1 agrees at 8 bases. Losses at the gene ends were 2 bases for V and 2 bases for J; bases not matched to a gene: 2. Per the germline V gene, CDR1 is SNHLY and CDR2 is FYNNEI. CDR3 length: 14 residues. The CDR3 DNA is TGTGCCAGCAGTGAACAGGGGGCAACCTACGAGCAGTACTTC. It is translated as CASSEQGATYEQYF.